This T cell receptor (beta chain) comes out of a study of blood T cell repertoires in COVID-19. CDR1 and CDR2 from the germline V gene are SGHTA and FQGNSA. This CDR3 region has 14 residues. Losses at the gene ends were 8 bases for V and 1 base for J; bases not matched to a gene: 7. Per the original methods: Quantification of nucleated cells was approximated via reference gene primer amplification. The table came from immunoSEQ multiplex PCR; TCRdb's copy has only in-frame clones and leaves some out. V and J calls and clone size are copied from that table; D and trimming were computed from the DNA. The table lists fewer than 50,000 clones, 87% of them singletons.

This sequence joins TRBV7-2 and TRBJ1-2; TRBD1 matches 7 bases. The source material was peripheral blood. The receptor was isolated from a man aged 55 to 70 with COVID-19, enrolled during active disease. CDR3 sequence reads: CASPPAGGNYGYTF. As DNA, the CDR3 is TGTGCCAGCCCTCCAGCAGGGGGTAACTATGGCTACACCTTC.